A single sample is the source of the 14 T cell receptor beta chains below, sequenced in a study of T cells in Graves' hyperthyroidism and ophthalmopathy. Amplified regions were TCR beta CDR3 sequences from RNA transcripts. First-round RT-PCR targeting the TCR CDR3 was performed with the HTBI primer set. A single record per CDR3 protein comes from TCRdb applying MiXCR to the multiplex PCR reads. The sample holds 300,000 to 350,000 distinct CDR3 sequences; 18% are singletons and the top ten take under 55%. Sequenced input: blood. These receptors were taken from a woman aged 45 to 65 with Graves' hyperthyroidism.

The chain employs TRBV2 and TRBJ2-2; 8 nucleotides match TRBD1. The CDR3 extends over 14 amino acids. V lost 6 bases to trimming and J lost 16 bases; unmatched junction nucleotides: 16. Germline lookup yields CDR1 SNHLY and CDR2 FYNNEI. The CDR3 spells CASSPQGATPRPFF. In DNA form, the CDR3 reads TGTGCCAGCAGCCCCCAGGGGGCCACACCCAGGCCGTTTTTT. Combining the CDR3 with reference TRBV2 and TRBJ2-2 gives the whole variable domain EPEVTQTPSHQVTQMGQEVILRCVPISNHLYFYWYRQILGQKVEFLVSFYNNEISEKSEIFDDQFSVERPDGSNFTLKIRSTKLEDSAMYFCASSPQGATPRPFFGEGSRLTVL.

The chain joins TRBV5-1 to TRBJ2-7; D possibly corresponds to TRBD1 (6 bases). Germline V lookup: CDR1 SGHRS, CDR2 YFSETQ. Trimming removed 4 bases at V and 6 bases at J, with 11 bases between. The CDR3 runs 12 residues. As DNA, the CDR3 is TGCGCCAGCAGCGCCCAAGGGGGCGAGCAGTACTTC. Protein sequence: CASSAQGGEQYF.

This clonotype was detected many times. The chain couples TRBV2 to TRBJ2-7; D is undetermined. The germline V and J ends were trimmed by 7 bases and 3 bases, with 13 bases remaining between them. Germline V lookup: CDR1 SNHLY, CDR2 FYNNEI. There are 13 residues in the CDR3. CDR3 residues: CASTLDPFYEQYV. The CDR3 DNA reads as TGTGCCAGCACCCTGGACCCATTCTACGAGCAGTACGTC.

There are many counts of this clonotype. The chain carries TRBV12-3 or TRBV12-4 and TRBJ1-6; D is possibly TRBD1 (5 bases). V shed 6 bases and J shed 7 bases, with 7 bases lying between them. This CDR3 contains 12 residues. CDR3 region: CASSRQNSPLHF. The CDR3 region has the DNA TGTGCCAGCAGCCGACAGAATTCACCCCTCCACTTT.

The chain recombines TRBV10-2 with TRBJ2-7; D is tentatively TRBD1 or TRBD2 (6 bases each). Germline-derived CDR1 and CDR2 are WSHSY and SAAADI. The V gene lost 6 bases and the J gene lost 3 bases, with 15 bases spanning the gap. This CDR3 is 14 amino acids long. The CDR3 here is CASRGGLHDYEQYV. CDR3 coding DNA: TGCGCCAGCAGAGGGGGGCTTCACGACTACGAGCAGTACGTC.

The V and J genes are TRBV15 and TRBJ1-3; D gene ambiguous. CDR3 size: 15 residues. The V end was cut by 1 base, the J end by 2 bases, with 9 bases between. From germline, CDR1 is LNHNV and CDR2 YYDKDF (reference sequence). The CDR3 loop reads CATSRGGSAGNTIYF. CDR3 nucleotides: TGTGCCACCAGCAGAGGCGGATCGGCTGGAAACACCATATATTTT.

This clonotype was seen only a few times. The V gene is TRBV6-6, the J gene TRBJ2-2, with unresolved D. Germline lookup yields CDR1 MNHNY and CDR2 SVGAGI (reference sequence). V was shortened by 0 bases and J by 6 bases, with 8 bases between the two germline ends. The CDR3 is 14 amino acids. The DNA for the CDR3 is TGTGCCAGCAGTTACTCAAGCGTTGCCGGGGAGCTGTTTTTT. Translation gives CASSYSSVAGELFF.

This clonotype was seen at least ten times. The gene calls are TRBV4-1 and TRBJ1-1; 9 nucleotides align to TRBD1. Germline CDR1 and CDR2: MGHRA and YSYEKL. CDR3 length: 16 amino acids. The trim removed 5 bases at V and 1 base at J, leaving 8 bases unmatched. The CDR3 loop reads CASSKGQGGRNTEAFF. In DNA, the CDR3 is TGCGCCAGCAGCAAGGGACAGGGAGGGAGGAACACTGAAGCTTTCTTT.

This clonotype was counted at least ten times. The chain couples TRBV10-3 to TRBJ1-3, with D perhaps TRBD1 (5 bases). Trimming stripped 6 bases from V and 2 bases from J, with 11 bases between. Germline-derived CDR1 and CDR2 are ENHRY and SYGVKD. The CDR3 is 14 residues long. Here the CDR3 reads CAISQGSPGNTIYF. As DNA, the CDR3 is TGTGCCATCAGCCAGGGCAGCCCTGGAAACACCATATATTTT.

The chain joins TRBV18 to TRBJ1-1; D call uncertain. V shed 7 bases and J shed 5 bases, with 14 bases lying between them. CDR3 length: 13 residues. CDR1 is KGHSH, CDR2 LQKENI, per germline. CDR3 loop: CASFTSGGTEAFF. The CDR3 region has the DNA TGTGCCAGCTTCACCTCCGGAGGGACTGAAGCTTTCTTT.

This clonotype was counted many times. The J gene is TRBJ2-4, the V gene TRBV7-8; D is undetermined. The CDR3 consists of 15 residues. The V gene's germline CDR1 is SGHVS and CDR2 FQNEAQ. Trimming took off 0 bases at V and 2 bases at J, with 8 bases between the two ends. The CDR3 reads CASSLAARPKNIQYF. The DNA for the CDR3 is TGTGCCAGCAGCTTAGCGGCGAGGCCCAAAAACATTCAGTACTTC.

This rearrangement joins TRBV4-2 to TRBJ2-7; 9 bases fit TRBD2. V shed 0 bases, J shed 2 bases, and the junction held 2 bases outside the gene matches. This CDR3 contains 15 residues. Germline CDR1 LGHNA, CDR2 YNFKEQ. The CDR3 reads CASSQELAGTYEQYF. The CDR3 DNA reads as TGTGCCAGCAGCCAAGAGCTAGCGGGGACCTACGAGCAGTACTTC.

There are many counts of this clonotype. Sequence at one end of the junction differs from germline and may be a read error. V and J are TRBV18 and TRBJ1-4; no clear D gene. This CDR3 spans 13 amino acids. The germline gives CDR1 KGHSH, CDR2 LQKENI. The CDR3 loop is CASTPQLHEKLFF. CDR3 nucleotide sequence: TGTGCCAGCACACCTCAACTGCATGAAAAACTGTTTTTT. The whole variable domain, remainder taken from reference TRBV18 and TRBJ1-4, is NAGVMQNPRHLVRRRGQEARLRCSPMKGHSHVYWYRQLPEEGLKFMVYLQKENIIDESGMPKERFSAEFPKEGPSILRIQQVVRGDSAAYFCASTPQLHEKLFFGSGTQLSVL.

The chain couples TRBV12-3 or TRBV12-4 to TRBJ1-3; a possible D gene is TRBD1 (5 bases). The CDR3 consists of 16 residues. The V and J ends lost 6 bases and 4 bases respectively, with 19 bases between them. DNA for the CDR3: TGTGCCAGCAGCCTTTATCCCGGGACTCGCGGAAACACCATATATTTT. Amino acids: CASSLYPGTRGNTIYF.